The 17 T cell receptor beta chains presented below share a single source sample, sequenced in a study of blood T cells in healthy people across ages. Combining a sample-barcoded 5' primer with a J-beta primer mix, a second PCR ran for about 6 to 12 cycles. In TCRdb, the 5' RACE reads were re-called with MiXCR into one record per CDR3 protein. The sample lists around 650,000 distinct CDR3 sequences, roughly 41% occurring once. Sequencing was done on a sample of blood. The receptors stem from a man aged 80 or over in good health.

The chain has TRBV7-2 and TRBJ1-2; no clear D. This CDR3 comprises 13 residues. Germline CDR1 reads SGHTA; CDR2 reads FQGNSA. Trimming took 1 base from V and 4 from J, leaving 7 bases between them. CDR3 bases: TGTGCCAGCAGCTTAGGCCTCTCCTATGGCTACACCTTC. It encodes CASSLGLSYGYTF.

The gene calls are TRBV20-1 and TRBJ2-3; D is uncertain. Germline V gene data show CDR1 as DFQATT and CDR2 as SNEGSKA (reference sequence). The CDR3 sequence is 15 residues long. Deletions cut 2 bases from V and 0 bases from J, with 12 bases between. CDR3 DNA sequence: TGCAGTGCTAGATATTGGGCTTCTAGCACAGATACGCAGTATTTT. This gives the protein CSARYWASSTDTQYF.

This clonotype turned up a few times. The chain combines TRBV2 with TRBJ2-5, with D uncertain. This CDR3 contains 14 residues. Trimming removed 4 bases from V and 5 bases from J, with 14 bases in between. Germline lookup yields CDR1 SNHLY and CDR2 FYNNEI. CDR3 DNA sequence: TGTGCCAGCAGTGGTGGTTACACTGGGGAGACCCAGTACTTC. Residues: CASSGGYTGETQYF.

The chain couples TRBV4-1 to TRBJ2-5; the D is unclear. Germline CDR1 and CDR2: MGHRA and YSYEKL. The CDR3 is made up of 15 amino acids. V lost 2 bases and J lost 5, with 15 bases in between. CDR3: CASSQSGLRDETQYF. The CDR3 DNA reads TGCGCCAGCAGCCAATCCGGTCTCCGTGACGAGACCCAGTACTTC.

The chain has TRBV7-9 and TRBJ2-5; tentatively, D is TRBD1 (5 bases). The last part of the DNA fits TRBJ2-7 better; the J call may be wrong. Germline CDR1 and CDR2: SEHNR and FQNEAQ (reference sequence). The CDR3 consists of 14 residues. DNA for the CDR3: TGTGCCAGCAGCGAGGACACTACCACCTACGAGCAGTACTTC. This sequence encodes CASSEDTTTYEQYF.

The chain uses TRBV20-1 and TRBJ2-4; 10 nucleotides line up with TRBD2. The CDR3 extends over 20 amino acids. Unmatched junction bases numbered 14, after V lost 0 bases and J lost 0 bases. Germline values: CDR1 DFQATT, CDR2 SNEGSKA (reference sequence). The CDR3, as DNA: TGCAGTGCTAGAGATCGGGTGAGCGGGAGGGCCGGCCTAGCCAAAAACATTCAGTACTTC. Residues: CSARDRVSGRAGLAKNIQYF.

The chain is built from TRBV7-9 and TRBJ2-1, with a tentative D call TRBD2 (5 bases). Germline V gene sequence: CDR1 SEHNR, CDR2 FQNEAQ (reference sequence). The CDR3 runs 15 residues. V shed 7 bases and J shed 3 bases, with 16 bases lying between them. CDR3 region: CASNQLTGIYNEQFF. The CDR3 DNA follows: TGTGCCAGCAACCAGCTAACGGGGATCTACAATGAGCAGTTCTTC.

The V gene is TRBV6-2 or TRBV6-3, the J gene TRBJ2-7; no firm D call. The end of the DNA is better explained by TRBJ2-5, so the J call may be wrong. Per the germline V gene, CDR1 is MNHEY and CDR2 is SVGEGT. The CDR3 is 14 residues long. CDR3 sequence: CASSYDGTVETQYF. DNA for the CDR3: TGTGCCAGCAGTTATGACGGAACAGTGGAGACCCAGTACTTC.

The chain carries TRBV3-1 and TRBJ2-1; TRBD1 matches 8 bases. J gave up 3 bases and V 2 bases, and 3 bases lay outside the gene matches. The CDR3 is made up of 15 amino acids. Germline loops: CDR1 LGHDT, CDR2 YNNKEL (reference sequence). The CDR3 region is CASSQQGANYNEQFF. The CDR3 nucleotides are TGTGCCAGCAGCCAACAGGGGGCTAACTACAATGAGCAGTTCTTC.

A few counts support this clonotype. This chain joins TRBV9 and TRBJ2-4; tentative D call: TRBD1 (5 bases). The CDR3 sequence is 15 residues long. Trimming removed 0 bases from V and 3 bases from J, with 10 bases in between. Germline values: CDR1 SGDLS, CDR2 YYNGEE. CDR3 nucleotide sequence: TGTGCCAGCAGCGTAGGGGGCTCGGGCAAAAACATTCAGTACTTC. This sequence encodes CASSVGGSGKNIQYF.

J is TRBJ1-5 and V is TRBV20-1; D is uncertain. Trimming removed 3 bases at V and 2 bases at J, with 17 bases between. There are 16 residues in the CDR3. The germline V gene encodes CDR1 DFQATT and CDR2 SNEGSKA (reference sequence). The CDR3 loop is CSASGPRDYGNQPQHF. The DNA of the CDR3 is TGCAGTGCTAGCGGACCGAGAGACTATGGCAATCAGCCCCAGCATTTT.

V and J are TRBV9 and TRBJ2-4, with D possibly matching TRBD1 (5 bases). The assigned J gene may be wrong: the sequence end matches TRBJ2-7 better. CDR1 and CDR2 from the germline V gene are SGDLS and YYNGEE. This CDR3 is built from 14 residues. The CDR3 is CASSPQGITYEQYF. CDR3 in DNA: TGTGCCAGCAGCCCGCAGGGAATCACCTACGAGCAGTACTTC.

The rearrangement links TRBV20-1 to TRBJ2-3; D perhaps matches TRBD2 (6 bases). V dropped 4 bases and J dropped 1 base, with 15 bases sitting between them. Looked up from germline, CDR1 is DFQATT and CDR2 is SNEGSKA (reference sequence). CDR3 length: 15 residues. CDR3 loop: CSATSSAGRTDTQYF. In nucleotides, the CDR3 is TGCAGTGCTACTTCTAGCGCAGGCCGCACAGATACGCAGTATTTT.

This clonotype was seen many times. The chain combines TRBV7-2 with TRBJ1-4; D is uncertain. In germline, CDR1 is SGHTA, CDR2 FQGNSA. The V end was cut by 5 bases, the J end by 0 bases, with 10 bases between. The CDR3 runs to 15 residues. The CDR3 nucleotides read TGTGCCAGCAGCCCCACTGCACCAACTAATGAAAAACTGTTTTTT. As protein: CASSPTAPTNEKLFF.

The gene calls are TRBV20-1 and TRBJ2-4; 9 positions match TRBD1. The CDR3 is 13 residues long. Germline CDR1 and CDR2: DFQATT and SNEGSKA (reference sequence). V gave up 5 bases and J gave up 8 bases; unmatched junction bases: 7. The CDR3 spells CSAGTGQGDIQYF. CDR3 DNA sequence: TGCAGTGCTGGGACGGGACAGGGAGACATTCAGTACTTC.

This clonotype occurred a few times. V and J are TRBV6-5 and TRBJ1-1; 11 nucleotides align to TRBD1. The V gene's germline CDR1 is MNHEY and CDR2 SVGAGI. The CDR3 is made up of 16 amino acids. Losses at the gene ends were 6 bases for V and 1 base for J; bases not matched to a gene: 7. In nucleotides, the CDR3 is TGTGCCAGCAGACTTGGACAGGGGGCCTGGAACACTGAAGCTTTCTTT. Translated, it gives CASRLGQGAWNTEAFF.

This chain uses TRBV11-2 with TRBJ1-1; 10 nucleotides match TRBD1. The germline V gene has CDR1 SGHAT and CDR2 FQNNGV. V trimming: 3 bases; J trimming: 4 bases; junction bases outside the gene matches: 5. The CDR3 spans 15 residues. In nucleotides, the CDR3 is TGTGCCAGCAGCTTTGGGGACAGGGGTGTCACTGAAGCTTTCTTT. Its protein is CASSFGDRGVTEAFF. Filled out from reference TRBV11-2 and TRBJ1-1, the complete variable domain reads EAGVAQSPRYKIIEKRQSVAFWCNPISGHATLYWYQQILGQGPKLLIQFQNNGVVDDSQLPKDRFSAERLKGVDSTLKIQPAKLEDSAVYLCASSFGDRGVTEAFFGQGTRLTVV.